This T cell receptor beta chain was obtained from a study of blood T cells in healthy people across ages (dated by TCRdb to the mid-2010s). For the study in its entirety: Template switching captured roughly one uniquely barcoded TCR beta cDNA molecule per two T cells in model experiments. Using the same blood draw, the study looked at two additional independent replicas of 1 million unique cDNA reads for two donors, one aged 18 to 29 and the other aged 80 or older. To avoid experimental bias, donors of different ages were distributed randomly across sequencing lanes. The donors were divided into four age groups: young (average approximately 17 years), middle-aged (about 39), aged (under 70) and long-lived (about 80). Using deep sequencing normalized with unique cDNA molecular identifiers, the study measured how TCR beta repertoire diversity changes with age.

Library creation used 5' RACE. The data were produced on an Illumina HiSeq 2500. A second PCR of roughly 7 to 11 cycles was performed with a sample-barcoded 5' primer and a J-beta primer mix. A unique molecular identifier was introduced onto each TCR beta cDNA molecule by a template-switch 5' adaptor carrying 12 random nucleotides. Each sample yielded at least 3 million CDR3-containing paired-end reads. The Mint cDNA synthesis kit, primed by a TRBC-specific oligonucleotide, was used to synthesize first-strand cDNA from all RNA. Following uracil-DNA glycosylase treatment, all cDNA underwent a first 18-cycle PCR with the universal primers M1SS and BC2_uni_R. Per the original workflow: Normalization of each sample was performed by random selection of 1 million high-quality reads, each carrying a distinct molecular identifier. Reads with shared molecular identifiers were discarded instead of being binned into consensus sequences. MiTCR, with a Q25 quality threshold and the strictest error-elimination algorithm, was used for CDR3 identification, clonotype clustering and error correction. A nonparametric unseen species model with Euler transformation was used to estimate lower-bound total TCR beta diversity. TCRdb redid the processing of the public reads, applying fastp at Q25 and MiXCR, and retained in-frame beta chains. Here each entry gathers all rows of one CDR3 protein and keeps the most common genes and DNA. None of the V and J calls come from the authors' own analysis; TCRdb made them. This sample comprises 600,000 or so distinct CDR3 sequences, more than 20% of them detected only once. Together, the top ten hold about 3.6% of the sample.

The paper's findings and limits, for the study overall: Estimates of total diversity based on one million sequenced T cells were considered lower bounds and underestimates. Because the CMV infection status of the donors was unknown, age-related changes in expanded clonotypes may potentially have been confounded. Bulk unsorted PBMC profiling prevented conclusive comparison of naive and antigen-experienced compartments. Observed TCR beta diversity per million T cells fell roughly linearly with age, and a significant reduction was already apparent by age about 38. Compared with the aged group, the long-lived group had more naive CD4+ T cells, fewer expanded clones and increased TCR diversity, suggesting age selection. The percentage of naive T cells measured by flow cytometry correlated strongly with observed TCR beta diversity.

The donors were 40 or so Caucasian individuals from Russia, aged about 6 to 100 years, who were systemically healthy. Around 10 milliliters of peripheral blood were collected from each donor into EDTA-treated Vacutainer tubes. Ficoll-Paque density-gradient centrifugation was used to isolate PBMCs, with at least 7 million per sample. Trizol reagent was used to extract total RNA from the PBMCs, yielding at least 5.5 micrograms per sample. The percentages of naive CD45RAhigh/CD27high T cells were determined by flow cytometry on a PBMC aliquot from every donor. Notes on this clonotype: There is no known antigen for this receptor. No qualities accompany the bases; no much larger clone lies one base away.

The germline ends are 10 bases apart after V is trimmed by 1 base and J by 1 base. CDR1 and CDR2 are read off the germline V gene (reference sequence) as DFQATT and SNEGSKA. The CDR3 has 14 amino acids, counting the end cysteine and phenylalanine. The CDR3 DNA has 42 bases and is translated from base 1. The chain links TRBV20-1 with TRBJ2-5; there is no confident call for the D gene. The source material was blood. This TCR was sampled from a man in his 70s in good health. This receptor has the CDR3 CSARALSFQETQYF. The nucleotide sequence reads as follows: TGCAGTGCTAGAGCTTTGTCCTTCCAAGAGACCCAGTACTTC.